This note documents a single T cell receptor (beta chain) sequence. Its antigen is still unknown. The germline gene is not matched at one end of the junction; a read error may be the cause. Other DNA sequences in this sample translate to the same CDR3. The record originates from a study of chemoradiotherapy in HPV16-positive cancers. Broader study findings: Candidate HPV-specific clones and E7-related TCR motifs grew in tumor during treatment.

Germline V gene data show CDR1 as MNHNY and CDR2 as SVGAGI (reference sequence). This CDR3 has 13 amino acids. Repertoires were generated with immunoSEQ multiplex PCR, while TCRdb's copy carries only in-frame clones and drops some. The repertoire holds around 30,000 clones, with roughly nine tenths as singletons. Over chemoradiotherapy, repertoires were sampled more than once. The TCR comes from a human donor with HPV-associated anogenital cancer. The sample here was blood, taken from a patient who underwent chemoradiotherapy. The chain combines TRBV6-6 with TRBJ1-5, with D unclear. As DNA, the CDR3 is TGTGCCAGTAGTTACAGAAATTGGCAGCCCCAGCATTTT. Its translation is CASSYRNWQPQHF.